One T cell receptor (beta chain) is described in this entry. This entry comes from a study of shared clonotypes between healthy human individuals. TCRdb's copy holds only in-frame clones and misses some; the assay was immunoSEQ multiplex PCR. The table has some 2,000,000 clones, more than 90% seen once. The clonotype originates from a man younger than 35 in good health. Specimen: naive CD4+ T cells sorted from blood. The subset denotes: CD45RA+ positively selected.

The CDR3 is CASSLQGRASYNEQFF. The DNA of the CDR3 is TGTGCCAGCAGCCTGCAGGGGAGGGCCTCTTACAATGAGCAGTTCTTC. The chain employs TRBV7-2 and TRBJ2-1; maybe TRBD2 (7 bases). The germline V gene has CDR1 SGHTA and CDR2 FQGNSA. V lost 5 bases, J lost 4 bases, and 18 bases lay in between. The CDR3 is 16 residues long.